This T cell receptor beta chain comes out of a study of T cells in Graves' hyperthyroidism and ophthalmopathy. Absent ophthalmopathy progression within 18 months defined stable Graves' hyperthyroidism. Newly diagnosed hyperthyroidism, duration under 2 months, in patients aged 18 to 65. Study outcomes and limitations: Model predictions of ophthalmopathy came a median about 6.3 months before onset. Most thyroid clonotypes that were expanded above 0.001 also turned up in blood.

Trimming took 4 bases from V and 5 from J, leaving 11 bases between them. CDR1 is MNHEY and CDR2 is SVGAGI in the germline V gene. This CDR3 comprises 14 residues. This clonotype was counted at least ten times. The antigen is undetermined. TCR beta CDR3 regions were amplified from RNA transcripts. The HTBI primer set served for first-round RT-PCR of the TCR CDR3. Via MiXCR, TCRdb re-called the multiplex PCR reads, giving one row per CDR3 protein. The table shows some 510,000 distinct CDR3 sequences, with around 21% occurring only once. The gene calls are TRBV6-5 and TRBJ2-2; tentative D call: TRBD2 (5 bases). Sequencing was done on a sample of blood. This receptor was obtained from a man between 18 and 29 years old with Graves' hyperthyroidism. The CDR3 sequence is CASSWDRDTGELFF. In DNA form, the CDR3 reads TGTGCCAGCAGTTGGGATCGGGATACCGGGGAGCTGTTTTTT.